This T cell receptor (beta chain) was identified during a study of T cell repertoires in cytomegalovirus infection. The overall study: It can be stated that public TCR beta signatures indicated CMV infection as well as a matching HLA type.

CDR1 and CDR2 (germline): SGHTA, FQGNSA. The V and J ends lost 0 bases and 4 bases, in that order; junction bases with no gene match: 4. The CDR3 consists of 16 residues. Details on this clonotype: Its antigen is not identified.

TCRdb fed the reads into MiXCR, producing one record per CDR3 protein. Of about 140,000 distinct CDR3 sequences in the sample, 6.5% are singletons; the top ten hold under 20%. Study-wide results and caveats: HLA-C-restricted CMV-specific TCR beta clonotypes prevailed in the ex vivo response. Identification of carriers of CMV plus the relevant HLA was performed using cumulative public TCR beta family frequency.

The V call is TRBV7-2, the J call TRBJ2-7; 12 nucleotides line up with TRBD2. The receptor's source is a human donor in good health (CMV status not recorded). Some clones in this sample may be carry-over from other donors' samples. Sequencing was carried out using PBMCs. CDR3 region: CASSLASSGGGYEQYF. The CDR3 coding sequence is TGTGCCAGCAGCTTAGCGTCTAGCGGGGGGGGGTACGAGCAGTACTTC.